The 12 T cell receptor beta chains given below trace back to one sample, sequenced in a study of Graves' ophthalmopathy and Graves' hyperthyroidism. Scientists amplified the TCR beta CDR3 regions from RNA transcripts. The first round was an RT-PCR with HTBI primers, and the second round was a multiplex PCR. One entry per CDR3 protein results from TCRdb running MiXCR on the multiplex PCR reads. In the table there are approximately 41,000 distinct CDR3 sequences, approximately 52% of which are singletons. Input material: peripheral blood. The receptors here all came from an adult man with Graves' ophthalmopathy.

The V call is TRBV20-1, the J call TRBJ2-3; 12 bases line up with TRBD2. From germline, CDR1 is DFQATT and CDR2 SNEGSKA (reference sequence). J was trimmed by 4 bases and V by 6 bases; bases with no gene match: 2. There are 13 residues in the CDR3. The CDR3 nucleotides read TGCAGTGCGGGACTAGCGGGTCCAGATACGCAGTATTTT. This sequence encodes CSAGLAGPDTQYF.

Comment on this clonotype: An end of the junction does not agree with germline; a read error may underlie this. The genes are TRBV7-2 and TRBJ2-7; the D is unclear. This CDR3 has 11 amino acids. Per the germline V gene, CDR1 is SGHTA and CDR2 is FQGNSA. The DNA for the CDR3 is TGCGCCAGCAGCCCCCTCAACAAGCAGTACTTC. It encodes CASSPLNKQYF.

This clonotype was counted many times. The chain has TRBV12-3 or TRBV12-4 and TRBJ1-5, with TRBD1 identical over 8 bases. CDR3 length equals 14 residues. Trimming took 4 bases from V and 4 from J; bases not matched to a gene: 3. The CDR3 is CASSWDRINQPQHF. CDR3 sequence (DNA): TGTGCCAGCAGTTGGGACAGGATTAATCAGCCCCAGCATTTT.

This clonotype is labeled as medium-sized. The V call is TRBV15, the J call TRBJ2-7; a possible D gene is TRBD1 (6 bases). The CDR3 sequence is 12 residues long. Per germline, CDR1 LNHNV and CDR2 YYDKDF (reference sequence). Trimming shortened V by 6 bases and J by 0 bases, and 6 bases separated the two germline ends. CDR3 DNA sequence: TGTGCCACCAGGGACAGCTCCTACGAGCAGTACTTC. This codes for CATRDSSYEQYF. Using reference TRBV15 and TRBJ2-7 for the parts outside the CDR3, the full variable domain is DAMVIQNPRYQVTQFGKPVTLSCSQTLNHNVMYWYQQKSSQAPKLLFHYYDKDFNNEADTPDNFQSRRPNTSFCFLDIRSPGLGDTAMYLCATRDSSYEQYFGPGTRLTVT.

This clonotype was counted at least ten times. J is TRBJ2-7 and V is TRBV5-1; 9 nucleotides align to TRBD1. The CDR3 is 16 amino acids. Germline loops: CDR1 SGHRS, CDR2 YFSETQ. Trimming took 1 base from V and 2 from J; bases not matched to a gene: 7. The DNA of the CDR3 is TGCGCCAGCAGCTTGAGTGCCGGGACAGGGACCTACGAGCAGTACTTC. Protein sequence: CASSLSAGTGTYEQYF.

By share, this clonotype counts as medium-sized. The rearrangement links TRBV7-9 to TRBJ2-7, with 9 bases lining up with TRBD1. CDR3 size: 15 residues. Germline CDR1 is SEHNR and CDR2 is FQNEAQ (reference sequence). Trimming at V came to 1 base and at J to 5 bases, leaving 6 bases not matched to a gene. CDR3: CASSLVGTGNNEQYV. DNA of the CDR3: TGTGCCAGCAGCTTAGTAGGGACAGGGAACAACGAGCAGTACGTC.

The chain couples TRBV20-1 to TRBJ1-3; maybe TRBD1 (5 bases). This CDR3 contains 16 residues. V dropped 0 bases and J dropped 0 bases, with 12 bases sitting between them. CDR1 is DFQATT and CDR2 is SNEGSKA in the germline V gene (reference sequence). For the CDR3, the DNA is TGCAGTGCTAGAGATTTTGACAGACGCTCTGGAAACACCATATATTTT. Translation: CSARDFDRRSGNTIYF.

This clonotype was counted once. The rearrangement links TRBV19 to TRBJ1-5; 7 bases are a match to TRBD1. V lost 5 bases and J lost 5; bases outside the gene matches: 9. The CDR3 is 15 amino acids. Germline lookup yields CDR1 LNHDA and CDR2 SQIVND (reference sequence). CDR3 coding DNA: TGTGCCAGTAGTCCGACAGGGCGGTGGCATCAGCCCCAGCATTTT. Its protein is CASSPTGRWHQPQHF.

This clonotype was observed at least ten times. CDR3 nucleotides: TGTGCCAGCAGCCAAGGGGCGGGAGGGTTCTACGAGCAGTACTTC. It yields the protein CASSQGAGGFYEQYF. This chain joins TRBV3-1 and TRBJ2-7, with TRBD2 identical over 9 bases. This CDR3 contains 15 residues. Germline CDR1 and CDR2: LGHDT and YNNKEL (reference sequence). V trimming: 1 base; J trimming: 3 bases; junction bases outside the gene matches: 4.

This chain uses TRBV19 with TRBJ1-2, with D unresolved. This CDR3 contains 13 residues. Germline V lookup: CDR1 LNHDA, CDR2 SQIVND (reference sequence). V lost 9 bases and J 3 bases, leaving 14 bases between the germline ends. The CDR3 reads CASKGGYDYGYTF. Here the CDR3 DNA reads TGTGCCAGCAAGGGAGGTTACGACTATGGCTACACCTTC.

This clonotype has a count of ten or more. This clone may be a read error of a much larger clone one base away. As DNA, the CDR3 is TGTGCCAGCAGCTTGGTACTTCGCCAGGAGGCCTACGAGCAGTACGTC. Protein: CASSLVLRQEAYEQYV. The rearrangement joins TRBV5-8 to TRBJ2-7, with D possibly TRBD2 on 5 matching bases. The CDR3 is 16 residues long. Per the germline V gene, CDR1 is SGHTS and CDR2 is YDEGEE. Trimming left V 0 bases short and J 2 bases short, with 15 bases between.

Comment on this clonotype: This likely comes from a read error, as the CDR3 has no conserved phenylalanine or tryptophan at its end. The rearrangement links TRBV11-2 to TRBJ2-7, with 7 bases matching TRBD1. The CDR3 runs 12 residues. Germline lookup yields CDR1 SGHAT and CDR2 FQNNGV. The CDR3 here is CASSRDRDEQYL. The CDR3 bases are TGTGCCAGCAGCCGAGACAGGGACGAACAGTACCTC.